A single sample gave rise to the 22 T cell receptor beta chains below, sequenced in a study of persistence of HIV-infected CD4 T cells. Their target antigens are unknown. Overlapping HIV-1 Gag 15-mer peptides at approximately 0.96 ug per peptide per mL were used. CD4+ T cells upregulating both CD40 ligand and CD69 were sorted as responding cells. This was the immunoSEQ version 4 assay in survey mode. Clones were sequenced by immunoSEQ multiplex PCR, and TCRdb holds only the in-frame ones, with some missing. Of some 14,000 clones listed, about 69% are singletons. The specimen comprised CD4+ T cells sorted from PBMCs after approximately 20-hour stimulation, sampled from a patient who received antiretroviral therapy. The receptors originated from an adult man with HIV who was CMV-seropositive.

This chain uses TRBV21-1 with TRBJ2-2; the D segment call TRBD1 is taken from the table without a DNA check. TRBV21-1 is classified as a pseudogene. The CDR3 covers 15 residues. CDR3 in amino acids: CASSLTEWNTGELFF. CDR3 sequence (DNA): TGTGCCAGCAGCCTGACAGAATGGAACACCGGGGAGCTGTTTTTT.

The chain combines TRBV3-1 (or the pseudogene TRBV3-2) with TRBJ1-6, with D possibly matching TRBD1 (5 bases). CDR1 and CDR2 (germline): LGHDT, YNNKEL (reference sequence). Trimming stripped 3 bases from V and 0 bases from J, with 12 bases between. The CDR3 has 17 residues. The CDR3 DNA reads as TGTGCCAGCAGCCACCTGGGGGGGAGCTCCTATAATTCACCCCTCCACTTT. Its protein is CASSHLGGSSYNSPLHF.

The chain recombines TRBV19 with TRBJ1-2, with 12 bases lining up with TRBD1. Unmatched junction bases numbered 18, after V lost 5 bases and J lost 8 bases. The V gene's germline CDR1 is LNHDA and CDR2 SQIVND (reference sequence). The CDR3 loop spans 18 amino acids. This CDR3 reads CASSPGGGTGGDTGGYTF. The CDR3 bases are TGTGCCAGTAGTCCCGGAGGAGGGACAGGGGGCGATACGGGCGGCTACACCTTC.

V and J are TRBV11-2 and TRBJ2-3, with a possible D match to TRBD2 (5 bases). The germline V and J ends were trimmed by 0 bases and 0 bases, with 13 bases remaining between them. The CDR3 loop spans 17 amino acids. Germline loops: CDR1 SGHAT, CDR2 FQNNGV. The DNA of the CDR3 is TGTGCCAGCAGCTTAGAAATTGTGCGGAGGAGCACAGATACGCAGTATTTT. It translates to CASSLEIVRRSTDTQYF.

This sequence joins TRBV28 and TRBJ2-6; 10 bases align to TRBD1. Germline V gene lookup returns CDR1 MDHEN and CDR2 SYDVKM. The V segment lost 6 bases and the J segment 5 bases; nucleotides outside the gene matches: 7. The CDR3 extends over 16 amino acids. CDR3 amino acids: CASSQPGQGRANVLTF. In nucleotides, the CDR3 is TGTGCCAGCAGCCAGCCGGGACAGGGGAGGGCCAACGTCCTGACTTTC. The full variable domain, with the rest looked up from reference TRBV28 and TRBJ2-6, is DVKVTQSSRYLVKRTGEKVFLECVQDMDHENMFWYRQDPGLGLRLIYFSYDVKMKEKGDIPEGYSVSREKKERFSLILESASTNQTSMYLCASSQPGQGRANVLTFGAGSRLTVL.

J is TRBJ2-1 and V is TRBV24-1; no definite D call. The CDR3 sequence is 11 residues long. Looked up from germline, CDR1 is KGHDR and CDR2 is SFDVKD. V lost 4 bases to trimming and J lost 5 bases, with 2 bases between them. The CDR3 spells CATSENNEQFF. The CDR3 region has the DNA TGTGCCACCAGTGAGAACAATGAGCAGTTCTTC.

This rearrangement joins TRBV4-2 to TRBJ1-4; possibly TRBD1 for D (6 bases). CDR1 is LGHNA and CDR2 is YNFKEQ in the germline V gene. There are 16 residues in the CDR3. V dropped 4 bases and J dropped 6 bases, with 18 bases sitting between them. This CDR3 is CASSPRWDMSYEKLFF. CDR3 nucleotides: TGTGCCAGCAGCCCGAGATGGGACATGAGTTATGAAAAACTGTTTTTT.

This clone was recorded a few times. This rearrangement joins TRBV5-4 to TRBJ1-2, with a weak D call TRBD1 (6 bases). CDR3 length: 15 residues. V lost 4 bases, J lost 4 bases, and 17 bases lay in between. Germline values: CDR1 SGHNT, CDR2 YYREEE (reference sequence). The CDR3 DNA reads as TGTGCCAGCAGCCCCGACACCAGGGGCCCCTATGGCTACACCTTC. It encodes CASSPDTRGPYGYTF.

The chain recombines TRBV3-1 (or the pseudogene TRBV3-2) with TRBJ1-1; D is uncertain. Germline V CDR1 and CDR2: LGHDT, YNNKEL (reference sequence). The CDR3 length is 14 residues. Trimming left V 0 bases short and J 11 bases short, with 16 bases between. The CDR3 loop reads CASSQDRASRRAFF. The CDR3 DNA sequence: TGTGCCAGCAGCCAAGATCGAGCCAGCCGACGGGCTTTCTTT.

This clone appeared a few times. The chain carries TRBV6-2 or TRBV6-3 and TRBJ1-1; D is perhaps TRBD1 (5 bases). Per germline, CDR1 MNHEY and CDR2 SVGEGT. Trimming removed 2 bases at V and 1 base at J, with 20 bases between. This CDR3 is built from 18 residues. CDR3 in amino acids: CASSYRNDGHSWNTEAFF. CDR3 in DNA: TGTGCCAGCAGTTACCGGAACGACGGACACTCCTGGAACACTGAAGCTTTCTTT.

This clone was picked up one time. CDR3 loop: CASSPPGSRGGYTF. As DNA, the CDR3 is TGTGCCAGCAGCCCCCCCGGGTCCCGTGGTGGCTACACCTTC. The rearrangement joins TRBV14 to TRBJ1-2; D gene unclear. The CDR3 extends over 14 amino acids. Between the trimmed V and J ends, which lost 4 bases and 7 bases, there was a span of 16 bases. The V gene's germline CDR1 is SGHDN and CDR2 FVKESK.

The V and J genes are TRBV7-9 and TRBJ2-2, with a possible D match to TRBD1 (6 bases). The CDR3 is made up of 15 amino acids. Germline V CDR1 and CDR2: SEHNR, FQNEAQ (reference sequence). The V gene lost 1 base and the J gene lost 3 bases, with 9 bases spanning the gap. In DNA, the CDR3 is TGTGCCAGCAGCTTAGTGGGGGCTGACACCGGGGAGCTGTTTTTT. The encoded protein is CASSLVGADTGELFF.

The V and J genes are TRBV28 and TRBJ1-6; weak D call: TRBD1 (6 bases). CDR3 length: 18 residues. Germline loops: CDR1 MDHEN, CDR2 SYDVKM. V was cut by 10 bases and J by 5 bases, with 27 bases left in between. The CDR3 DNA reads TGTGCCACCTCACAAGCGGGGGGCGGGATTCAGAATAATTCACCCCTCCACTTT. Protein sequence: CATSQAGGGIQNNSPLHF.

By share, this clone ranks as medium-sized. The rearrangement links TRBV6-5 to TRBJ1-5; D not certain. The germline V gene encodes CDR1 MNHEY and CDR2 SVGAGI. The V end lost 6 bases, the J end lost 1 base, and 10 bases lay between the germline ends. CDR3 length equals 14 residues. CDR3 loop: CASRIDGSNQPQHF. The DNA of the CDR3 is TGTGCCAGCAGAATCGACGGGAGCAATCAGCCCCAGCATTTT.

The rearrangement joins TRBV7-6 to TRBJ2-5, with D perhaps given as TRBD1 or TRBD2 (5 bases each). The CDR3 extends over 14 amino acids. Trimming cost V 5 bases and J 1 base, with 11 bases left between them. Germline V gene sequence: CDR1 SGHVS, CDR2 FNYEAQ. This CDR3 reads CASSPRDLQETQYF. The DNA of the CDR3 is TGTGCCAGCAGCCCCCGGGACCTCCAAGAGACCCAGTACTTC.

The chain is built from TRBV16 and TRBJ1-6; 11 bases agree with TRBD1. J lost 8 bases, V lost 5 bases, and 8 bases had no gene match. The CDR3 sequence is 16 residues long. Germline V gives CDR1 KGHSY, CDR2 FQNENV. The chain's CDR3 is CASSYTGTGGDSPLHF. For the CDR3, the DNA is TGTGCCAGCAGCTACACCGGGACAGGGGGGGATTCACCCCTCCACTTT.

In this sample, this clone turned up a few times. The genes are TRBV7-2 and TRBJ1-1, with D unresolved. CDR3 length: 14 amino acids. The ends were cut back, 4 bases at V and 5 bases at J, with 14 bases in the middle. The V gene's germline CDR1 is SGHTA and CDR2 FQGNSA. CDR3 nucleotides: TGTGCCAGCAGCTCCACCCGGGGAGGGACTGAAGCTTTCTTT. Protein: CASSSTRGGTEAFF.

The J gene is TRBJ2-7, the V gene TRBV5-1; 8 nucleotides align to TRBD1. Trimming removed 0 bases from V and 2 bases from J; junction bases left unmatched: 10. The CDR3 covers 17 residues. The germline V gene encodes CDR1 SGHRS and CDR2 YFSETQ. For the CDR3, the DNA is TGCGCCAGCAGCTTGGGGAGGACAGGGCAGAGAACCTACGAGCAGTACTTC. The encoded protein is CASSLGRTGQRTYEQYF.

The J gene is TRBJ2-1, the V gene TRBV27; maybe TRBD2 (6 bases). The CDR3 is made up of 13 amino acids. CDR1 and CDR2 from the germline V gene are MNHEY and SMNVEV (reference sequence). The germline V and J ends were trimmed by 5 bases and 10 bases, with 15 bases remaining between them. In nucleotides, the CDR3 is TGTGCCAGCAGTCCGGTGGGTCGGGGGGAGCAGTTCTTC. It is translated as CASSPVGRGEQFF.

The chain carries TRBV28 and TRBJ1-2; TRBD1 matches 8 bases. The V gene's germline CDR1 is MDHEN and CDR2 SYDVKM. J was trimmed by 4 bases and V by 6 bases; bases with no gene match: 10. CDR3 length: 15 residues. The CDR3 protein is CASSLGGQGPYGYTF. In DNA form, the CDR3 reads TGTGCCAGCAGCTTGGGAGGACAGGGACCCTATGGCTACACCTTC.

The gene calls are TRBV7-2 and TRBJ2-3; 7 bases align to TRBD2. The CDR3 length is 16 residues. After removal of 4 bases from V and 6 bases from J, the junction contained 13 bases not matched to a gene. The V gene's germline CDR1 is SGHTA and CDR2 FQGNSA. Here the CDR3 reads CASSYGHRTSFDTQYF. CDR3 sequence (DNA): TGTGCCAGCAGCTACGGACATAGGACTAGTTTCGATACGCAGTATTTT.

This clone was recorded a few times. The V call is TRBV9, the J call TRBJ1-1; D gene uncertain. V gave up 2 bases and J gave up 0 bases, with 11 bases separating them. Germline loops: CDR1 SGDLS, CDR2 YYNGEE. The CDR3 consists of 15 residues. The CDR3 coding sequence is TGTGCCAGCAGCGTGTCCTCTTTCATGAACACTGAAGCTTTCTTT. It encodes CASSVSSFMNTEAFF. The entire variable domain, with the rest obtained from reference TRBV9 and TRBJ1-1, is as follows: DSGVTQTPKHLITATGQRVTLRCSPRSGDLSVYWYQQSLDQGLQFLIQYYNGEERAKGNILERFSAQQFPDLHSELNLSSLELGDSALYFCASSVSSFMNTEAFFGQGTRLTVV.